This T cell receptor beta chain is from a study of control samples from healthy donors and cancer patients. The CDR3 runs 13 residues. Per germline, CDR1 ENHRY and CDR2 SYGVKD. The ends were cut back, 7 bases at V and 6 bases at J, with 15 bases in the middle. The method was immunoSEQ multiplex PCR; TCRdb's version includes in-frame clones alone and lacks a portion of them. The sample has tens of thousands of clones, approximately 91% seen once; the top ten hold approximately 3.8%. This chain uses TRBV10-3 with TRBJ1-2; possibly TRBD1 for D (5 bases). The TCR was taken from a man in his fifties or sixties in good health. The material sequenced was blood. The CDR3 DNA reads as TGTGCCATCAATTACGCCTTGGGGGATGGCTACACCTTC. Encoded protein: CAINYALGDGYTF.